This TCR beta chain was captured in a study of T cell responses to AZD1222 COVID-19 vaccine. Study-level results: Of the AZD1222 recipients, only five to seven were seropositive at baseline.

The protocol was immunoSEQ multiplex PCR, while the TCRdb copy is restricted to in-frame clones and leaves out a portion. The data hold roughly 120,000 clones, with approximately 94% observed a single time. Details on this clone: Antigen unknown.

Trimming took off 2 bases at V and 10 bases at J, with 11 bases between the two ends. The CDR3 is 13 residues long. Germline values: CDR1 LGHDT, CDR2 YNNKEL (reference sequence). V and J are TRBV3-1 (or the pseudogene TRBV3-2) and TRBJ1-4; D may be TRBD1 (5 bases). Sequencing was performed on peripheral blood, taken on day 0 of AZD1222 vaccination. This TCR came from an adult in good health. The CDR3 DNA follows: TGTGCCAGCAGCCAATTGTCTGGGGGAAAACTGTTTTTT. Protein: CASSQLSGGKLFF.